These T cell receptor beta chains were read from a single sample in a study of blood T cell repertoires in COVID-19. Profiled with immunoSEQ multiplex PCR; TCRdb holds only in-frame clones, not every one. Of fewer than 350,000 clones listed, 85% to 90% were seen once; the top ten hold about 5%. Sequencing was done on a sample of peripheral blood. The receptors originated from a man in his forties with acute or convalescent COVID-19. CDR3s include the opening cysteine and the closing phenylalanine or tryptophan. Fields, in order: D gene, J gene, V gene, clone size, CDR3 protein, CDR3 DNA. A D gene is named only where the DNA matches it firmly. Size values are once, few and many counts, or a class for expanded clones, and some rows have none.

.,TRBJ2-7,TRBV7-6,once,CASSRTGSGEQYF,TGTGCCAGCAGCCGAACAGGGTCTGGCGAGCAGTACTTC
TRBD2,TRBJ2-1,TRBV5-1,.,CASSPGTIKPGRNNEQFF,TGCGCCAGCAGCCCAGGGACTATAAAACCCGGACGAAACAATGAGCAGTTCTTC
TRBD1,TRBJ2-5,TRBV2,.,CASSEARGLETQYF,TGTGCCAGCAGTGAGGCCAGGGGGTTAGAGACCCAGTACTTC
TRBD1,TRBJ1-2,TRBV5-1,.,CASSLGTGLEGYTF,TGCGCCAGCAGTTTAGGGACAGGGCTAGAGGGCTACACCTTC
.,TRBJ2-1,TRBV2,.,CASSDDRYNEQFF,TGTGCCAGCAGTGACGACAGGTACAATGAGCAGTTCTTC
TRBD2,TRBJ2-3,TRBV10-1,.,CASGLADTQYF,TGCGCCAGCGGACTAGCGGATACGCAGTATTTT
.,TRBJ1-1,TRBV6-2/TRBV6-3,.,CASSTDSSNTEAFF,TGTGCCAGCAGCACGGACAGTTCCAACACTGAAGCTTTCTTT
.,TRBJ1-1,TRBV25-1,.,CASSPAGATEAFF,TGTGCCAGCAGTCCGGCGGGGGCCACTGAAGCTTTCTTT
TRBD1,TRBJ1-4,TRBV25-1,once,CASLSPTGVEEKLFF,TGTGCCAGCTTAAGCCCCACAGGGGTGGAGGAAAAACTGTTTTTT
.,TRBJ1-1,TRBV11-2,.,CASSLGRGGGRTEAFF,TGTGCCAGCAGCTTAGGTCGGGGAGGCGGTCGAACTGAAGCTTTCTTT
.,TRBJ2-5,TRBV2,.,CASSGETVETQYF,TGTGCCAGCAGTGGCGAAACGGTCGAGACCCAGTACTTC
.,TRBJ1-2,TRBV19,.,CASSIGGQIFYGYTF,TGTGCCAGTAGTATAGGTGGGCAGATATTCTATGGCTACACCTTC
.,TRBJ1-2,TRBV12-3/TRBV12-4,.,CASSPTGFGGYTF,TGTGCCAGCAGTCCTACAGGGTTCGGGGGCTACACCTTC
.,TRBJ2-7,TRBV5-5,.,CASSREGGYYEQYF,TGTGCCAGCAGCCGTGAAGGCGGCTACTACGAGCAGTACTTC
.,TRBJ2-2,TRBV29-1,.,CSVDRGNTGELFF,TGCAGCGTTGATAGGGGTAACACCGGGGAGCTGTTTTTT
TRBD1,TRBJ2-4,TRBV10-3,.,CAISFGTGGDIQYF,TGTGCCATCAGTTTCGGGACAGGGGGCGACATTCAGTACTTC
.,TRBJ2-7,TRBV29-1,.,CSVGGLNGYSYEQYF,TGCAGCGTTGGTGGGTTAAACGGGTACTCCTACGAGCAGTACTTC